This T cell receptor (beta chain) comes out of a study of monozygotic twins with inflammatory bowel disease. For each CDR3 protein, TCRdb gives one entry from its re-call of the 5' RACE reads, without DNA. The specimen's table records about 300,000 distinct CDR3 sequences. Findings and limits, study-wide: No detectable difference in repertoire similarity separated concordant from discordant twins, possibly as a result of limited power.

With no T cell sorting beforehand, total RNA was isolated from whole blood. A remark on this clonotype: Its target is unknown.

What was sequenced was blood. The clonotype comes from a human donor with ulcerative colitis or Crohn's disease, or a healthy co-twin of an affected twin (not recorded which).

CDR3 sequence: CASSLQGGNYGYTF. The genes are TRBV9 and TRBJ1-2; TCRdb indicates TRBD1, and absent DNA this call remains unverified. Germline V gene lookup returns CDR1 SGDLS and CDR2 YYNGEE. The CDR3 sequence is 14 residues long.